Below are 12 T cell receptor beta chains sequenced from a single sample in a study of T cell responses to AZD1222 COVID-19 vaccine (dated by TCRdb to the early 2020s). The meaning of the sample's time point label: baseline before first vaccination. The library was built by means of the immunoSEQ multiplex PCR assay. In TCRdb, the immuneACCESS table is reduced to in-frame sequences with V and J assigned. These tables do not hold every clone; where another copy was compared, an unresolved V gene accounts for under half, and the others remain unexplained. The sample contains about 81,000 clones, roughly 94% of them found a single time. The ten most abundant clones make up 5.2% of the sample. The sequencing used peripheral blood, collected on day 0 of AZD1222 vaccination. The receptors stem from an adult in good health.

This chain connects TRBV10-2 to TRBJ2-3; 8 positions match TRBD2. This CDR3 has 16 residues. J lost 2 bases, V lost 3 bases, and 7 bases had no gene match. Germline V gene sequence: CDR1 WSHSY, CDR2 SAAADI. The CDR3 is CASSERSGASTDTQYF. For the CDR3, the DNA is TGCGCCAGCAGTGAACGTAGCGGGGCCTCCACAGATACGCAGTATTTT.

V gene TRBV24-1 combines with J gene TRBJ2-5; possibly TRBD1 or TRBD2 for D (5 bases each). The CDR3 extends over 12 amino acids. Trimming pared 9 bases from V and 3 bases from J, leaving 10 bases between. Looked up from germline, CDR1 is KGHDR and CDR2 is SFDVKD. The CDR3 sequence is CATGGSEETQYF. The CDR3 DNA sequence: TGTGCCACCGGGGGATCCGAAGAGACCCAGTACTTC.

The V and J genes are TRBV11-2 and TRBJ2-7, with TRBD1 identical over 8 bases. With 8 bases clipped from V and 5 bases from J, the junction kept 8 bases outside the gene matches. The CDR3 runs to 13 residues. CDR1 and CDR2 (germline): SGHAT, FQNNGV. As DNA, the CDR3 is TGTGCCAGCCGACAGGGGATTTGGAACGAGCAGTACTTC. Protein sequence: CASRQGIWNEQYF.

The gene calls are TRBV4-3 and TRBJ2-1, with 11 bases lining up with TRBD2. The ends lost 1 base at V and 6 bases at J; junction bases unmatched: 5. Germline CDR1 reads LGHNA; CDR2 reads YSLEER. The length of the CDR3 is 16 residues. This CDR3 reads CASSQGASGRFNEQFF. Written as DNA, the CDR3 is TGCGCCAGCAGCCAAGGGGCTAGCGGGAGGTTCAATGAGCAGTTCTTC.

The rearrangement links TRBV27 to TRBJ1-2; D call uncertain. Per germline, CDR1 MNHEY and CDR2 SMNVEV (reference sequence). This CDR3 has 13 residues. Trimming removed 6 bases at V and 4 bases at J, with 12 bases between. The CDR3 region has the DNA TGTGCCAGCAGATCCGAGGGCGGCTATGGCTACACCTTC. It translates to CASRSEGGYGYTF.

The V gene is TRBV6-2 or TRBV6-3, the J gene TRBJ2-7; 7 bases are a match to TRBD1. With V trimmed by 2 bases and J by 0 bases, 4 bases remained unmatched. CDR1 is MNHEY, CDR2 SVGEGT, per germline. The CDR3 loop spans 15 amino acids. CDR3 nucleotides: TGTGCCAGCAGTTACGGGGACAGCAGCTCCTACGAGCAGTACTTC. It specifies CASSYGDSSSYEQYF.

V usage is TRBV19 and J usage is TRBJ1-2; the D is unclear. The V end lost 6 bases, the J end lost 1 base, and 12 bases lay between the germline ends. From germline, CDR1 is LNHDA and CDR2 SQIVND (reference sequence). CDR3 length: 14 residues. The CDR3 loop reads CASRRARINYGYTF. The DNA of the CDR3 is TGTGCCAGTAGGAGGGCGCGTATTAACTATGGCTACACCTTC.

The chain has TRBV24-1 and TRBJ1-5; perhaps TRBD1 as D (5 bases). This CDR3 has 14 residues. V was cut by 7 bases and J by 2 bases, with 11 bases left in between. Germline V gene lookup returns CDR1 KGHDR and CDR2 SFDVKD. CDR3 amino acids: CATSLGGGNQPQHF. In DNA, the CDR3 is TGTGCCACCAGCCTGGGAGGGGGCAATCAGCCCCAGCATTTT.

The V gene is TRBV18, the J gene TRBJ2-1; no definite D call. CDR3 length equals 12 residues. The germline gives CDR1 KGHSH, CDR2 LQKENI. The V and J ends lost 0 bases and 15 bases respectively, with 12 bases between them. CDR3 protein: CASSPPNSPPFF. In nucleotides, the CDR3 is TGTGCCAGCTCACCACCAAATTCTCCCCCGTTCTTC.

The chain carries TRBV5-4 and TRBJ2-2; D may be TRBD2 (5 bases). CDR1 is SGHNT, CDR2 YYREEE, per germline (reference sequence). Trimming took off 4 bases at V and 4 bases at J, with 11 bases between the two ends. The CDR3 sequence is 14 residues long. The CDR3 loop reads CASSPPRGTGELFF. The CDR3 DNA follows: TGTGCCAGCAGCCCTCCCCGGGGCACCGGGGAGCTGTTTTTT.

CDR3: CASRPGQSNTEAFF. The CDR3 DNA reads TGTGCCAGCAGGCCGGGACAGTCGAACACTGAAGCTTTCTTT. J is TRBJ1-1 and V is TRBV7-9; TRBD1 agrees at 7 bases. CDR3 length equals 14 residues. V was clipped by 6 bases and J by 1 base; unmatched bases: 5. Germline loops: CDR1 SEHNR, CDR2 FQNEAQ (reference sequence).

The chain recombines TRBV28 with TRBJ2-2, with TRBD2 matching 8 bases. There are 15 residues in the CDR3. V lost 6 bases to trimming and J lost 0 bases; unmatched junction nucleotides: 3. In germline, CDR1 is MDHEN, CDR2 SYDVKM. The CDR3 here is CASSNSGANTGELFF. The CDR3 region has the DNA TGTGCCAGCAGCAATAGCGGGGCGAACACCGGGGAGCTGTTTTTT.